This T cell receptor (beta chain) originates from a study of blood T cell repertoires in COVID-19. Looking at the study overall: COVID-19 samples, acute and convalescent, were from the United States, Italy and Spain. T cells, B-cell-depleted T cells, or PBMCs supplied cDNA or gDNA.

In the original analysis: The authors estimated nucleated cell counts from reference gene primer amplification. Data came from immunoSEQ multiplex PCR; TCRdb stores just in-frame clones and leaves some out. D and trimming were read from the DNA, whereas the V and J calls and clone size are those reported in that table. Of 200,000 or so clones in the sample, more than 65% were seen once. This clone was detected only a few times. This CDR3 contains 14 residues. Germline assignment: CDR1 LGHDT and CDR2 YNNKEL (reference sequence). V dropped 7 bases and J dropped 0 bases, with 10 bases sitting between them.

The specimen was peripheral blood. This chain links TRBV3-1 (or the pseudogene TRBV3-2) with TRBJ2-1; D is unclear. The sequence came from a woman younger than 45 who had recovered from COVID-19. The CDR3 DNA is TGTGCCAGCAAGGAGAGCAGCTCCTACAATGAGCAGTTCTTC. Its translation: CASKESSSYNEQFF.